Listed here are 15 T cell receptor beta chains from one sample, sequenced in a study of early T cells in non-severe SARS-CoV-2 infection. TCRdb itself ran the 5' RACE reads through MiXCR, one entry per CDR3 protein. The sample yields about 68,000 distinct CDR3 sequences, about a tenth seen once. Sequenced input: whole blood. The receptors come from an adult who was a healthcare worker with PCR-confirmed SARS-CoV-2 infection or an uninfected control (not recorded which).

As DNA, the CDR3 is TGCAGTGCTAAGACTAGCGGGATCTACGAGCAGTACTTC. It translates to CSAKTSGIYEQYF. This sequence joins TRBV20-1 and TRBJ2-7, with TRBD2 identical over 11 bases. CDR1 and CDR2 from the germline V gene are DFQATT and SNEGSKA (reference sequence). The trim removed 4 bases at V and 3 bases at J, leaving 2 bases unmatched. This CDR3 spans 13 amino acids.

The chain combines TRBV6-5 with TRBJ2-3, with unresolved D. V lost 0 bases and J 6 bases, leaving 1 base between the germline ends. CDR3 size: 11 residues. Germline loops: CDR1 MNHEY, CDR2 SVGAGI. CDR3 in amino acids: CASSYSDTQYF. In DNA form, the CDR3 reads TGTGCCAGCAGTTACTCTGATACGCAGTATTTT.

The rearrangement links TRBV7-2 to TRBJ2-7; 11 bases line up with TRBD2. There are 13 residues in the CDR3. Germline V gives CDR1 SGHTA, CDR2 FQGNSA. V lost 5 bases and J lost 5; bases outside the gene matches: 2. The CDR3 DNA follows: TGTGCCAGCAGCCCGGGACTAGCGGACGAGCAGTACTTC. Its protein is CASSPGLADEQYF. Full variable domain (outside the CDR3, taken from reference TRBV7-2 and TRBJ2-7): GAGVSQSPSNKVTEKGKDVELRCDPISGHTALYWYRQSLGQGLEFLIYFQGNSAPDKSGLPSDRFSAERTGGSVSTLTIQRTQQEDSAVYLCASSPGLADEQYFGPGTRLTVT.

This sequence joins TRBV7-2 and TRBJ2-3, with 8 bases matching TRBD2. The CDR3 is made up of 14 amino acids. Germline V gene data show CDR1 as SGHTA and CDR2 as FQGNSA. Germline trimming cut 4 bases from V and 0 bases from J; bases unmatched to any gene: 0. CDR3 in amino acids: CASSSSGSTDTQYF. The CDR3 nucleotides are TGTGCCAGCAGCTCTAGCGGGAGCACAGATACGCAGTATTTT.

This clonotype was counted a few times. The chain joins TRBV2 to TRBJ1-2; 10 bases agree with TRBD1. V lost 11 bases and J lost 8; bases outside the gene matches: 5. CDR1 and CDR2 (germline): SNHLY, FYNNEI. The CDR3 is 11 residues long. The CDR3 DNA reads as TGTGCCGGAGGGACAGGGGCCGGCTACACCTTC. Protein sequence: CAGGTGAGYTF.

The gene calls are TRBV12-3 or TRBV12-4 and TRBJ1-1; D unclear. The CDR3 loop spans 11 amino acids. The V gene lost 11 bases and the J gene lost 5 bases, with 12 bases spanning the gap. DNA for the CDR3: TGTGCCGGAGGAACCCTAACTGAAGCTTTCTTT. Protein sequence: CAGGTLTEAFF.

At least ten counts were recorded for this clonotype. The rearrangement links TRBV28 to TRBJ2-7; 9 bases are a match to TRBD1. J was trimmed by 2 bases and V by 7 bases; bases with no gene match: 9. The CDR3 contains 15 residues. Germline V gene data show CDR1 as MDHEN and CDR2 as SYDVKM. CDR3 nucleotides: TGTGCCAGCACTCCGGCAGGGACAGGGACCTACGAGCAGTACTTC. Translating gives CASTPAGTGTYEQYF.

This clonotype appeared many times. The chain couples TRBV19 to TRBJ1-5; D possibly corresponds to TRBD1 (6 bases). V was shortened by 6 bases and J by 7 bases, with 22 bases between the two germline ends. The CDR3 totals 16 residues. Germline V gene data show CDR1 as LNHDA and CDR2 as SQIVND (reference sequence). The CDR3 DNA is TGTGCCAGTAGACCGCAAGGCGCGGGGGGCGTGCAGCCCCAGCATTTT. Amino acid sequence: CASRPQGAGGVQPQHF.

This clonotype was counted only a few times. CDR3 nucleotides: TGTGCCAGCATGAAGACTAACTACAATGAGCAGTTCTTC. Amino acids: CASMKTNYNEQFF. The V call is TRBV7-9, the J call TRBJ2-1; weak D call: TRBD2 (5 bases). The CDR3 has 13 amino acids. Between the trimmed V and J ends, which lost 7 bases and 3 bases, there was a span of 10 bases. Per the germline V gene, CDR1 is SEHNR and CDR2 is FQNEAQ (reference sequence).

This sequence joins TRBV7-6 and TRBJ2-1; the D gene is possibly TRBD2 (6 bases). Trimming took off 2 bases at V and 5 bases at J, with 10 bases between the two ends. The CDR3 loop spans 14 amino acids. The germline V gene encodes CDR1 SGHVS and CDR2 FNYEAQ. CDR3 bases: TGTGCCAGCAGCTTAAGGACTACCAACAATGAGCAGTTCTTC. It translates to CASSLRTTNNEQFF. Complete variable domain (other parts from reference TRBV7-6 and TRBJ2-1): GAGVSQSPRYKVTKRGQDVALRCDPISGHVSLYWYRQALGQGPEFLTYFNYEAQQDKSGLPNDRFSAERPEGSISTLTIQRTEQRDSAMYRCASSLRTTNNEQFFGPGTRLTVL.

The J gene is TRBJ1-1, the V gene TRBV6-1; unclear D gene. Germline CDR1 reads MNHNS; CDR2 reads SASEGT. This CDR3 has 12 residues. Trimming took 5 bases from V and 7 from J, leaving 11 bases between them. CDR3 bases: TGTGCCAGCAGTCACCAACCCAGTGAAGCTTTCTTT. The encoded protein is CASSHQPSEAFF.

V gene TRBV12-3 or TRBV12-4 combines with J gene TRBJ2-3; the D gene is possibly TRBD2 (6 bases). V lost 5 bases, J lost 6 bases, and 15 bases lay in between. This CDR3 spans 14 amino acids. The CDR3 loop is CASSGGGPLDTQYF. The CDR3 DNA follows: TGTGCCAGCAGTGGAGGAGGGCCATTGGATACGCAGTATTTT.

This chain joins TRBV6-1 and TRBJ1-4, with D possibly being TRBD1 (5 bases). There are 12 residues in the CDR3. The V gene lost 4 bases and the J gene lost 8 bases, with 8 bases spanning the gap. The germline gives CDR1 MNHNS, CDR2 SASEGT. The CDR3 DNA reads TGTGCCAGCAGTGGAGGGACCGAAAAACTGTTTTTT. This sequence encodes CASSGGTEKLFF.

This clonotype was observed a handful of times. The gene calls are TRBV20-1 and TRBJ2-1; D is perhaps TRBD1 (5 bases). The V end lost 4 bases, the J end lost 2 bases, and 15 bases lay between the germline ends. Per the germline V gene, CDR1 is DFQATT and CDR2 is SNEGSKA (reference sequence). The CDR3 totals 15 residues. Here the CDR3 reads CSANRQLVAYNEQFF. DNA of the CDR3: TGCAGTGCTAACAGACAGCTTGTTGCCTACAATGAGCAGTTCTTC.

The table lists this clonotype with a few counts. The CDR3 here is CASRSTGANVLTF. For the CDR3, the DNA is TGTGCCAGCAGAAGTACGGGGGCCAACGTCCTGACTTTC. The gene calls are TRBV9 and TRBJ2-6, with D unclear. Trimming cost V 5 bases and J 4 bases, with 7 bases left between them. Germline V gene lookup returns CDR1 SGDLS and CDR2 YYNGEE. This CDR3 has 13 amino acids.